The 10 T cell receptor beta chains listed next were all sequenced from one sample in a study of shared clonotypes between healthy human individuals (TCRdb year 2020). The library relied on the immunoSEQ multiplex PCR assay. TCRdb stores this immuneACCESS table with in-frame sequences only. Part of the clones is absent; in the studies checked, under half of the shortfall reflects unresolved V genes, and no reason is known for the rest. This sample lists some 1.5 million clones; roughly 96% were detected once. The ten largest clones take up roughly 1.2% of the sample. Sample: naive CD4+ T cells sorted from blood. The label giving this sample's cell subset or site can be read as: CD45RA+ positively selected. The source is a man younger than 45 in good health.

A note on this clone: Other DNA sequences of this sample code for an identical CDR3. The CDR3 loop is CASSPNRGTDTQYF. The DNA of the CDR3 is TGTGCCAGCTCACCTAACAGGGGCACAGATACGCAGTATTTT. The J gene is TRBJ2-3, the V gene TRBV18; D might be TRBD1 (6 bases). In germline, CDR1 is KGHSH, CDR2 LQKENI. The V end was cut by 3 bases, the J end by 1 base, with 8 bases between. CDR3 size: 14 residues.

The V and J genes are TRBV18 and TRBJ2-1; tentatively, D is TRBD1 (5 bases). This CDR3 comprises 20 residues. V lost 0 bases to trimming and J lost 0 bases, with 21 bases between them. Germline V gives CDR1 KGHSH, CDR2 LQKENI. The CDR3 DNA reads as TGTGCCAGCTCACCACCTAGGGGTGTGGTAGAGGCCTCCTCCTACAATGAGCAGTTCTTC. It yields the protein CASSPPRGVVEASSYNEQFF.

This chain links TRBV6-6 with TRBJ2-2; unclear D gene. This CDR3 region has 15 residues. Germline CDR1 and CDR2: MNHNY and SVGAGI (reference sequence). V shed 2 bases and J shed 3 bases, with 10 bases lying between them. The CDR3: CASSYDLPDTGELFF. In DNA form, the CDR3 reads TGTGCCAGCAGTTACGACCTGCCAGACACCGGGGAGCTGTTTTTT.

The J gene is TRBJ2-7, the V gene TRBV10-2; 8 bases fit TRBD1. The germline V gene has CDR1 WSHSY and CDR2 SAAADI. The length of the CDR3 is 14 residues. With V trimmed by 6 bases and J by 3 bases, 7 bases remained unmatched. CDR3 loop: CASRIGQGHYEQYF. The CDR3 coding sequence is TGCGCCAGCAGGATAGGACAGGGACACTACGAGCAGTACTTC.

The V call is TRBV6-4, the J call TRBJ2-1; 10 bases are shared with TRBD2. Unmatched junction bases numbered 5, after V lost 4 bases and J lost 11 bases. The CDR3 spans 13 residues. The germline CDR1 and CDR2 sequences are MRHNA and SNTAGT. CDR3 sequence reads: CASSVPSGSQQFF. The DNA of the CDR3 is TGTGCCAGCAGTGTTCCTAGCGGGAGCCAGCAGTTCTTC.

The chain couples TRBV5-4 to TRBJ2-7; D not resolved. The CDR3 sequence is 12 residues long. Trimming left V 4 bases short and J 2 bases short, with 7 bases between. In germline, CDR1 is SGHNT, CDR2 YYREEE (reference sequence). CDR3 sequence (DNA): TGTGCCAGCAGCGACCAAGCCTACGAGCAGTACTTC. It specifies CASSDQAYEQYF.

The chain combines TRBV15 with TRBJ2-1; the D is unclear. Germline-derived CDR1 and CDR2 are LNHNV and YYDKDF (reference sequence). This CDR3 comprises 16 residues. V was clipped by 1 base and J by 7 bases, with 17 bases between them. CDR3 DNA sequence: TGTGCCACCAGCAGAGGTGCGGACGGTTTGGGGAATGAGCAGTTCTTC. This encodes CATSRGADGLGNEQFF. Using reference TRBV15 and TRBJ2-1 for the parts outside the CDR3, the full variable domain is DAMVIQNPRYQVTQFGKPVTLSCSQTLNHNVMYWYQQKSSQAPKLLFHYYDKDFNNEADTPDNFQSRRPNTSFCFLDIRSPGLGDTAMYLCATSRGADGLGNEQFFGPGTRLTVL.

The rearrangement joins TRBV6-5 to TRBJ2-7; D may correspond to TRBD1 or TRBD2 (5 bases each). The V gene lost 6 bases and the J gene lost 7 bases, with 16 bases spanning the gap. The CDR3 is 13 amino acids. Germline assignment: CDR1 MNHEY and CDR2 SVGAGI. The CDR3 loop reads CASRLTASGEQYF. CDR3 sequence (DNA): TGTGCCAGCAGGTTGACAGCGTCGGGGGAGCAGTACTTC.

In the case of this clone: The sample holds other DNA sequences that translate to the same CDR3. The genes are TRBV19 and TRBJ1-3; D not certain. Germline values: CDR1 LNHDA, CDR2 SQIVND (reference sequence). Trimming removed 6 bases from V and 0 bases from J, with 3 bases in between. The CDR3 is 12 residues long. DNA of the CDR3: TGTGCCAGTAGCTTCTCTGGAAACACCATATATTTT. Amino acid sequence: CASSFSGNTIYF.

This clone appeared a few times. The sample holds other DNA sequences that translate to the same CDR3. This chain joins TRBV6-5 and TRBJ1-1, with D possibly being TRBD1 (5 bases). This CDR3 spans 14 amino acids. V was shortened by 0 bases and J by 5 bases, with 10 bases between the two germline ends. Looked up from germline, CDR1 is MNHEY and CDR2 is SVGAGI. The CDR3 protein is CASSYSTVSTEAFF. In nucleotides, the CDR3 is TGTGCCAGCAGTTACTCGACAGTTTCGACTGAAGCTTTCTTT.